Described below is a single TCR beta chain sequence and its context. The target antigen is unknown. PCR employed 60 Vbeta and 13 Jbeta primers. Data came from immunoSEQ multiplex PCR; TCRdb stores just in-frame clones and leaves some out. The data show 100,000 to 130,000 clones, approximately 73% seen once. This sample stems from a study of cytomegalovirus exposure and HLA in healthy donors. In germline, CDR1 is MDHEN, CDR2 SYDVKM. The CDR3 extends over 15 amino acids. The V and J ends lost 6 bases and 10 bases, in that order; junction bases with no gene match: 11. Study-wide points: The study designated about 180 TCR beta chains cytomegalovirus-associated. Immune exposure information available was restricted to CMV serostatus.

This chain uses TRBV28 with TRBJ2-7; TRBD2 agrees at 14 bases. The TCR sequence derives from a young man in good health and CMV-seronegative. The sample was PBMCs. CDR3 in DNA: TGTGCCAGCAGACCTTTAGTGGGACTAGCGGGAGCCCAGTACTTC. It encodes CASRPLVGLAGAQYF. Complete variable domain (other parts from reference TRBV28 and TRBJ2-7): DVKVTQSSRYLVKRTGEKVFLECVQDMDHENMFWYRQDPGLGLRLIYFSYDVKMKEKGDIPEGYSVSREKKERFSLILESASTNQTSMYLCASRPLVGLAGAQYFGPGTRLTVT.